This T cell receptor beta chain derives from a study of CD8+CD57+ T cells in acquired aplastic anemia. Study details: Quantities of DNA derived from sorted CD4+ and CD8+ cells averaged 3.2 ug.

Profiling of TCR beta VDJ combinations and CDR3 sequences used genomic DNA as template. TCRdb fed the reads into MiXCR, producing one record per CDR3 protein. The table shows 150,000 to 200,000 distinct CDR3 sequences, with 63% occurring only once. About this clonotype itself: Its antigen is as yet unknown.

Notes on the study in general: Patients and controls shared roughly 28 CD8+ CDR3 sequences, which appeared highly expressed in patients and within their immunodominant clones.

This CDR3 has 15 residues. Germline V CDR1 and CDR2: DFQATT, SNEGSKA (reference sequence). V usage is TRBV20-1 and J usage is TRBJ2-1, with 7 positions matching TRBD2. The J call may be mistaken, given a closer DNA end match to TRBJ2-7. This clonotype was sampled from a human donor in good health. Source material: sorted CD4+, CD8+, or CD8+CD57+ T cells (not recorded which) from PBMCs. Here the CDR3 reads CSAPRPAAGYYEQYF. The CDR3 DNA reads TGCAGTGCCCCTCGCCCCGCAGCGGGGTATTACGAGCAGTACTTC.